This T cell receptor beta chain is drawn from a study of T cell responses to AZD1222 COVID-19 vaccine. Study-wide findings and caveats: Only a handful of AZD1222 recipients, six or seven in all, had baseline seropositivity. Unmutated variant regions reportedly attract nearly half of all spike-specific TCRs. The repertoires were collected only after the peak T cell response. Clonal diversity was possibly underestimated, and white British individuals and females predominated among donors.

The CDR3 extends over 16 amino acids. Trimming took 3 bases from V and 5 from J, leaving 17 bases between them. CDR1 is SGHRS and CDR2 is YFSETQ in the germline V gene. As for this clone: Its cognate antigen is unknown.

Repertoires were generated with immunoSEQ multiplex PCR, while TCRdb's copy carries only in-frame clones and drops some. The sample records about 76,000 clones, 70% to 80% being singletons. V is TRBV5-1 and J is TRBJ2-2, with D perhaps given as TRBD1 or TRBD2 (5 bases each). Material: peripheral blood, obtained 28 days after the second dose of the MenACWY control vaccine. The TCR was taken from an adult who received the MenACWY meningococcal vaccine as a control. The CDR3 nucleotides are TGCGCCAGCAGCTCCGGGGCGCGGGCGGATACCGGGGAGCTGTTTTTT. Translating it yields CASSSGARADTGELFF.